This T cell receptor beta chain was sequenced during a study of monozygotic twins with inflammatory bowel disease (dated 2019 in TCRdb). Study-level background: In total, roughly 30 monozygotic twin pairs made up the full study: 19 Danish pairs, all IBD-discordant, plus nine German pairs, of which four were IBD-concordant and five were IBD-discordant. Within discordant pairs, disease-associated traits were sought mainly by comparing IBD patients with their genetically identical healthy co-twins. Each individual had, on average, about 151 000 unique TCRalpha sequences and 181 000 unique TCRbeta sequences available for analysis. On the study overall, not on this receptor specifically: No single strong signal or clonotype linked to IBD turned up in the results, so the idea that one exists was not supported. No difference in repertoire similarity was observed between concordant and discordant twins, possibly owing to limited statistical power. Background noise and inter-individual variability may have been introduced into the repertoires by the differing immunosuppressive treatments among patients. IBD patients shared fewer clonotypes with other individuals than healthy twins did, most markedly in patients showing signs of disease activity. Measured by the inverse Simpson index, TCRbeta repertoire diversity was lower in IBD patients than in their healthy co-twins. The analysis was unable to tell different T cell subtypes apart.

Comments on this clonotype: Which antigen it targets is not known.

A roughly 2.5 ml peripheral blood sample was drawn into PAXgene tubes per donor and stored at -80°C. Total RNA was isolated from whole blood with the PAXgene blood miRNA kit on an automated QIAcube, without T cell sorting. Peripheral blood from monozygotic twin pairs who were concordant or discordant for inflammatory bowel disease underwent deep TCRalpha and TCRbeta repertoire profiling using unique molecular barcoding. Smoking habits were recorded for all twin pairs, and each individual was classified as a current, former or never smoker. Receptors were amplified or captured by 5' RACE. Preparation of each TCR library used 3,000 to 3,500 ng of total RNA. cDNA was synthesized with SMARTScribe reverse transcriptase in eight separate reactions per sample. Unique molecular identifiers containing a 6-nucleotide sample barcode were introduced through template switching during cDNA synthesis. TCRalpha and TCRbeta cDNA was amplified by two nested PCRs of approximately 17 and 9 cycles, with bead purification after each PCR. Before amplification, the cDNA was treated with uracil DNA-glycosylase and purified using the QIAquick PCR purification kit. In the second PCR, Illumina TruSeq-compatible adapters and sample-specific barcodes were added. Library quality and concentration were checked on TapeStation and Qubit, and libraries were pooled at about 5 ng each. Pooled libraries were sequenced on an Illumina HiSeq2500 single-index Rapid Run with 2 x 100 bp reads and custom sequencing primers. The original methods were these. UMI-based consensus assembly with MiGEC version 1.2.6 was used to correct PCR and sequencing errors. MiXCR version 2.1.1 was used for V(D)J alignment, clonotype assembly and CDR3 extraction. To normalise gene usage, clonotype sharing and MAIT/NKT TCR abundance, the analysis used the top 1000, 10 000 and 20 000 clonotypes per sample. After downsampling to 27 000 UMIs, diversity was calculated as the inverse Simpson index using the vegan R package. Statistical testing used paired Mann-Whitney U tests on the discordant twin pairs and applied Benjamini-Hochberg correction for multiple testing. Reads reprocessed by TCRdb are summarized as one entry per CDR3 protein sequence, and DNA is absent. TCRdb, rather than the study authors, made the V and J calls. The sample table records just over 300,000 distinct CDR3 sequences. Approximately 5.4% of the sample is in the top ten clones.

This sequence originates from a human donor with ulcerative colitis or Crohn's disease, or a healthy co-twin of an affected twin (not recorded which). The sequenced sample consisted of blood.

This receptor carries the CDR3 CASSRQGARQETQYF. The chain employs TRBV18 and TRBJ2-5; lacking DNA, the TRBD1 call made by TCRdb goes unchecked. In the germline V gene, CDR1 corresponds to KGHSH and CDR2 to LQKENI. The CDR3 holds 15 amino acids from the cysteine to the phenylalanine. No DNA was logged.